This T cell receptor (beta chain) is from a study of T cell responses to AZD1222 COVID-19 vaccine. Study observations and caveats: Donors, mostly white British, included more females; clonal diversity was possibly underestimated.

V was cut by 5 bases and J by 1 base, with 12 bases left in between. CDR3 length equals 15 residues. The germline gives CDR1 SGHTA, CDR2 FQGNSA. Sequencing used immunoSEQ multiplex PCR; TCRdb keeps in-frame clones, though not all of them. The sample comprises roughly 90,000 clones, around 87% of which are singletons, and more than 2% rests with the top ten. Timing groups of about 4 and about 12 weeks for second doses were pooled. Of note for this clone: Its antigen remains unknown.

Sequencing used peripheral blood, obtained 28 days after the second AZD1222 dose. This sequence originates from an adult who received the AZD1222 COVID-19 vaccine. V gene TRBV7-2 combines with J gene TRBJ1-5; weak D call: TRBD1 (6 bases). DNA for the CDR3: TGTGCCAGCAGCCCCCGAGGGGGGAGCAATCAGCCCCAGCATTTT. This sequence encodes CASSPRGGSNQPQHF.